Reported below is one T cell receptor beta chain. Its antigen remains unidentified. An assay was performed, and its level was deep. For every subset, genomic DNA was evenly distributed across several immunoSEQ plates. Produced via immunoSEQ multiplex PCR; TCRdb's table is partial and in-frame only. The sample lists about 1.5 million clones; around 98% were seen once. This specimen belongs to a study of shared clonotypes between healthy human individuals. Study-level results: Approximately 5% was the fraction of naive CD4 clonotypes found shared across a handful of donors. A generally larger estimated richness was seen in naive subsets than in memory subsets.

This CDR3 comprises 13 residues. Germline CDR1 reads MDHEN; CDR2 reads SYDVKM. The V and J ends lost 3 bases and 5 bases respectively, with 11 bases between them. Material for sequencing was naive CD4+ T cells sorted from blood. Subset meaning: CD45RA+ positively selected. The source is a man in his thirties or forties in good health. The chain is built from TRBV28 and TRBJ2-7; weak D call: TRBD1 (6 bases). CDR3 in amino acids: CASSLRSGDEQYF. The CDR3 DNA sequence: TGTGCCAGCAGTTTGCGGTCAGGGGACGAGCAGTACTTC.